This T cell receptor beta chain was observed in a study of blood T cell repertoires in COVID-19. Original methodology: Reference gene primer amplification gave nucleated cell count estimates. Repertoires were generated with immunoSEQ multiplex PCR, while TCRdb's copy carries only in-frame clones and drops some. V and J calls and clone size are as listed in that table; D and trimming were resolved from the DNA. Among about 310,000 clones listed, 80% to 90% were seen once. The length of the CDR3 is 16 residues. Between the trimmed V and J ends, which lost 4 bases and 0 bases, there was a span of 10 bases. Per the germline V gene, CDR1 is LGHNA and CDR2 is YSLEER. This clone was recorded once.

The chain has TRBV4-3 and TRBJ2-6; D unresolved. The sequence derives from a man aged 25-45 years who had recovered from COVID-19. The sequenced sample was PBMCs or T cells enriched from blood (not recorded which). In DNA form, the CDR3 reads TGCGCCAGCAGCCCTCAACTACTCTCTGGGGCCAACGTCCTGACTTTC. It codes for CASSPQLLSGANVLTF.